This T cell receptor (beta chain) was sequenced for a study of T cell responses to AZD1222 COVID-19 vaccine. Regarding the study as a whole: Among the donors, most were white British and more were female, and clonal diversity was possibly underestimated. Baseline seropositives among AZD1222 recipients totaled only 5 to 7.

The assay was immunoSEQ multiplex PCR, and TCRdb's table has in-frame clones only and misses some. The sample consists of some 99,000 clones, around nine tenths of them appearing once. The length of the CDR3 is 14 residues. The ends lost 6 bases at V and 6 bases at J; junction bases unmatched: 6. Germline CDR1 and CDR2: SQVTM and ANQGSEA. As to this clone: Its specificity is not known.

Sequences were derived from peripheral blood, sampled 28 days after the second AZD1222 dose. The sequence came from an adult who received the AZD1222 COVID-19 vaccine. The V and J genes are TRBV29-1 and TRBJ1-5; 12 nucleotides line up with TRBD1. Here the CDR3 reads CSVGGQGAGQPQHF. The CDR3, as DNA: TGCAGCGTGGGGGGACAGGGGGCGGGTCAGCCCCAGCATTTT.